This paragraph reports one T cell receptor (beta chain). The data were obtained in a study of blood T cell repertoires in COVID-19. Study at large: PBMCs, B-cell-depleted T cells, or T cells were the source of the cDNA or gDNA that made up the material.

Method: immunoSEQ multiplex PCR; TCRdb's copy keeps in-frame clones and lacks some. The sample carries roughly 400,000 clones, 85% to 90% recorded once. The CDR3 has 13 residues. Germline V lookup: CDR1 KGHSH, CDR2 LQKENI. V lost 6 bases, J lost 5 bases, and 13 bases lay in between. All enrollees were roughly 18 to 100 years old and from approximately 25 US areas. Participants' own reports of clinical history determined their cohort assignment. Recovered status in Cohort 3 required two negative PCRs, clearance, or symptom resolution. Sequenced material: PBMCs or T cells enriched from blood (not recorded which). The TCR originated in a man aged 30 to 45 who had recovered from COVID-19. This rearrangement joins TRBV18 to TRBJ2-5; D is possibly TRBD1 (6 bases). CDR3 coding DNA: TGTGCCAGCTCGTTCCAGGGGTTGGAGACCCAGTACTTC. This sequence encodes CASSFQGLETQYF.